These T cell receptor beta chains were read from a single sample in a study of shared clonotypes between healthy human individuals. This table comes from immunoSEQ multiplex PCR, and its TCRdb copy is limited to in-frame clones, with some not included. The sample lists millions of clones, approximately 94% occurring once. Sequencing used naive CD8+ T cells from PBMCs. The origin of the receptors is a young man in good health. Some clones in this sample may be carry-over from other donors' samples. The CDR3 runs from the conserved cysteine through the conserved F or W. The order of the fields is J gene, V gene, CDR3 protein.

TRBJ2-2,TRBV28,CASSHTPTGELFF
TRBJ2-7,TRBV27,CASSPVGQGIHEQYF
TRBJ2-7,TRBV28,CASSFTRNGGYEQYF
TRBJ1-2,TRBV28,CASRRKRQGAGIGYTF
TRBJ2-4,TRBV5-1,CASSLAYGIAKNIQYF
TRBJ1-5,TRBV12-2,CASRRALGNQPQHF
TRBJ2-1,TRBV7-9,CASSWGTSMPSNNEQFF
TRBJ2-1,TRBV28,CASSPIWGVGDEQFF
TRBJ1-1,TRBV2,CASQEGRNTEAFF
TRBJ1-5,TRBV7-9,CASSLGGLYQPQHF
TRBJ2-7,TRBV28,CASRTEDPLYYEQYF
TRBJ2-3,TRBV27,CASSSRQSTDTQYF
TRBJ1-5,TRBV2,CASLGPAEPQHF
TRBJ2-5,TRBV7-9,CATTPVVQETQYF
TRBJ2-5,TRBV2,CASSSGLEETQYF
TRBJ2-1,TRBV27,CASSLVRLSSYNEQFF
TRBJ2-7,TRBV27,CASSLSVGTPLEQYF
TRBJ2-1,TRBV28,CASISVAGVGEQFF
TRBJ2-7,TRBV27,CASSLGLGKTSHADPYEQYF
TRBJ1-5,TRBV27,CASSYLGSNQPQHF
TRBJ2-7,TRBV27,CASRRTGYLHEQYF
TRBJ1-1,TRBV6-6,CASSYGDQETEAFF
TRBJ2-7,TRBV13,CASSSRQNYEQYF
TRBJ2-3,TRBV14,CASSPWTSGRPDTQYF
TRBJ1-5,TRBV2,CASSLTGTSNQPQHF
NA,TRBV30,CAGRDRVIYEQYF
TRBJ2-7,TRBV4-1,CASSQGRAYEQYF
TRBJ2-1,TRBV6-5,CASSTPEGGDNEQFF
TRBJ1-4,TRBV7-9,CASVTGVNEKLFF
TRBJ1-1,TRBV7-3,CASSRLSGTEAFF
TRBJ1-1,TRBV18,CASSPPNLFAFF
TRBJ2-1,TRBV7-6,CASSLAGLSGSYNEQFF
TRBJ2-7,TRBV6-1,CASSSRGQGYEQYF
TRBJ2-1,TRBV7-9,CASSLVPGLGNEQFF